This T cell receptor beta chain was retrieved from a study of cytomegalovirus exposure and HLA in healthy donors. Study-wide results and caveats: TCR beta chains numbering some 160 were designated cytomegalovirus-associated.

V dropped 6 bases and J dropped 0 bases, with 12 bases sitting between them. Looked up from germline, CDR1 is PRHDT and CDR2 is FYEKMQ (reference sequence). The CDR3 covers 15 residues. Comment on this clone: No antigen is known for it.

Data came from immunoSEQ multiplex PCR; TCRdb stores just in-frame clones and leaves some out. Among 150,000 to 200,000 clones listed, approximately 81% were seen once. The donors belonged to the approximately 120-subject validation cohort, separate from the roughly 600-subject first cohort. The V and J genes are TRBV13 and TRBJ2-1; a possible D gene is TRBD2 (5 bases). The TCR sequence derives from a man under 40 in good health and CMV-seropositive. Sequencing was done on a sample of PBMCs. In DNA form, the CDR3 reads TGTGCCAGCAGTCTCGGGGTCAGCTCCTACAATGAGCAGTTCTTC. Translation: CASSLGVSSYNEQFF.